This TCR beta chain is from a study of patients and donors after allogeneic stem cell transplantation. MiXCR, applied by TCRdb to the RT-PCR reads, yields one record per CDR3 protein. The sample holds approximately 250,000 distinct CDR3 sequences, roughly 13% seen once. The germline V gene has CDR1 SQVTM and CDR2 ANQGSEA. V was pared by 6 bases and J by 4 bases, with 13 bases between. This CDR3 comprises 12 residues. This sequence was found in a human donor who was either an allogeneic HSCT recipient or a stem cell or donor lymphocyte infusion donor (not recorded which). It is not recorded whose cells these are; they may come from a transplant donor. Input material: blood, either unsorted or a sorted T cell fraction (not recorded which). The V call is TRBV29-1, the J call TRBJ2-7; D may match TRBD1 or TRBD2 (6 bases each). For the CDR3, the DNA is TGCAGCGTCACAGGAGGGGGATACGAGCAGTACTTC. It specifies CSVTGGGYEQYF.